The 11 T cell receptor beta chains below all came from one sample that was sequenced in a study of blood T cells in healthy people across ages. A second PCR, run for about 7 to 11 cycles, used a sample-barcoded 5' primer plus a J-beta primer mix. TCRdb re-called the 5' RACE reads with MiXCR, one entry per CDR3 protein. The table shows approximately 690,000 distinct CDR3 sequences, with roughly 41% occurring only once. The sequencing input was blood. The origin of the receptors is an older man in good health.

This clonotype was seen more than once but under ten times. The chain employs TRBV7-9 and TRBJ1-2; 10 nucleotides match TRBD1. Germline assignment: CDR1 SEHNR and CDR2 FQNEAQ (reference sequence). Trimming removed 2 bases from V and 7 bases from J; junction bases left unmatched: 7. This CDR3 has 15 residues. The CDR3 DNA is TGTGCCAGCAGCTTACTTTCCGGGACAGGGGTTGGCTACACCTTC. Its protein is CASSLLSGTGVGYTF.

The rearrangement joins TRBV27 to TRBJ2-7, with D perhaps matching TRBD1 (6 bases). CDR1 MNHEY and CDR2 SMNVEV come from the germline V gene (reference sequence). This CDR3 region has 15 residues. Trimming shortened V by 5 bases and J by 4 bases, and 18 bases separated the two germline ends. CDR3 residues: CASSPPTGPGYEQYF. For the CDR3, the DNA is TGTGCCAGCAGTCCCCCGACAGGCCCCGGGTACGAGCAGTACTTC.

In its sample, this clonotype was seen a few times. This chain connects TRBV4-1 to TRBJ2-1, with TRBD1 identical over 8 bases. The CDR3 length is 15 residues. Germline assignment: CDR1 MGHRA and CDR2 YSYEKL. J gave up 15 bases and V 2 bases, and 15 bases lay outside the gene matches. The CDR3 reads CASSQPGTGGSQPFF. As DNA, the CDR3 is TGCGCCAGCAGCCAACCTGGGACAGGAGGGTCCCAACCGTTCTTC.

The chain uses TRBV19 and TRBJ1-2; TRBD1 matches 11 bases. CDR3 length: 13 residues. Germline trimming cut 10 bases from V and 6 bases from J; bases unmatched to any gene: 7. The V gene's germline CDR1 is LNHDA and CDR2 SQIVND (reference sequence). The CDR3 nucleotides read TGTGCCACCAAGGACAGGGGGCGGCATGGCTACACCTTC. This encodes CATKDRGRHGYTF.

In this sample, this clonotype turned up a few times. The chain joins TRBV6-5 to TRBJ2-1; the D is unclear. Germline CDR1 is MNHEY and CDR2 is SVGAGI. CDR3 length: 13 amino acids. Trimming cost V 0 bases and J 9 bases, with 9 bases left between them. This CDR3 reads CASSYSLGTEQFF. The CDR3 DNA sequence: TGTGCCAGCAGTTACTCGCTGGGTACTGAGCAGTTCTTC.

This clonotype came up a few times. The chain employs TRBV20-1 and TRBJ2-1; 8 bases map to TRBD2. After removal of 0 bases from V and 4 bases from J, the junction contained 5 bases not matched to a gene. Germline V CDR1 and CDR2: DFQATT, SNEGSKA (reference sequence). This CDR3 is built from 15 residues. As DNA, the CDR3 is TGCAGTGCTAGAGATCGGGGGGGAATATACAATGAGCAGTTCTTC. Protein: CSARDRGGIYNEQFF.

This chain uses TRBV3-1 with TRBJ1-1; D gene unclear. The V end was cut by 0 bases, the J end by 1 base, with 9 bases between. CDR3 size: 15 residues. Germline V CDR1 and CDR2: LGHDT, YNNKEL (reference sequence). In DNA form, the CDR3 reads TGTGCCAGCAGCCAAGACAGCCGCCCGAACACTGAAGCTTTCTTT. Translation: CASSQDSRPNTEAFF.

The CDR3 spells CASSSGIYEQYF. Here the CDR3 DNA reads TGTGCCAGCAGTTCGGGGATCTACGAGCAGTACTTC. This chain links TRBV6-5 with TRBJ2-7; D is perhaps TRBD2 (5 bases). The germline V gene has CDR1 MNHEY and CDR2 SVGAGI. This CDR3 comprises 12 residues. V lost 4 bases to trimming and J lost 3 bases, with 7 bases between them.

This clonotype was recorded a few times. The gene calls are TRBV29-1 and TRBJ1-1; unclear D gene. CDR1 SQVTM and CDR2 ANQGSEA come from the germline V gene. The length of the CDR3 is 12 residues. Trimming took off 5 bases at V and 1 base at J, with 8 bases between the two ends. In DNA, the CDR3 is TGCAGCGTTCGGAGTTCGAACACTGAAGCTTTCTTT. Protein product: CSVRSSNTEAFF.

The rearrangement joins TRBV7-6 to TRBJ2-1; D possibly corresponds to TRBD2 (5 bases). The J call may be mistaken, given a closer DNA end match to TRBJ2-7. The CDR3 is 15 residues long. Germline assignment: CDR1 SGHVS and CDR2 FNYEAQ. CDR3 amino acids: CASSFKGSSYNEQYF. Written as DNA, the CDR3 is TGTGCCAGCAGCTTTAAAGGGAGCTCCTACAATGAGCAGTACTTC.

The chain links TRBV20-1 to TRBJ2-3, with D perhaps TRBD1 or TRBD2 (7 bases each). V lost 6 bases and J lost 11, with 33 bases in between. The CDR3 spans 17 residues. CDR1 DFQATT and CDR2 SNEGSKA come from the germline V gene (reference sequence). Here the CDR3 reads CSAKLNKLRDSGVLQYF. CDR3 coding DNA: TGCAGTGCCAAACTTAATAAACTCCGGGACAGCGGGGTCTTGCAGTATTTT.